This TCR beta chain was found in a study of shared clonotypes between healthy human individuals. The wider study: Three CD4 naive, three CD4 memory, two CD8 naive and one CD8 memory plate were used per donor.

As for this clone: Its antigen is not identified. The same CDR3 is also encoded by other DNA sequences in this sample.

Germline CDR1 is SGDLS and CDR2 is YYNGEE. The V end lost 2 bases, the J end lost 0 bases, and 6 bases lay between the germline ends. This CDR3 has 13 residues. Data came from immunoSEQ multiplex PCR; TCRdb stores just in-frame clones and leaves some out. The sample lists fewer than 2.5 million clones; 90% to 95% were seen once. Findings and limits, study-wide: The expectation was that sequencing depth would affect clonotype sharing among donors.

The V and J genes are TRBV9 and TRBJ2-7; the D is unclear. This clonotype was sampled from a man aged 18 to 30 in good health. Some clones in this sample may be carry-over from other donors' samples. The material sequenced was naive CD4+ T cells from PBMCs. The sample's subset: CD45RA+ positively selected. CDR3 coding DNA: TGTGCCAGCAGCGTCTCGAGCTCCTACGAGCAGTACTTC. Its translation: CASSVSSSYEQYF. Looking up the rest from reference TRBV9 and TRBJ2-7 gives the full variable domain: DSGVTQTPKHLITATGQRVTLRCSPRSGDLSVYWYQQSLDQGLQFLIQYYNGEERAKGNILERFSAQQFPDLHSELNLSSLELGDSALYFCASSVSSSYEQYFGPGTRLTVT.